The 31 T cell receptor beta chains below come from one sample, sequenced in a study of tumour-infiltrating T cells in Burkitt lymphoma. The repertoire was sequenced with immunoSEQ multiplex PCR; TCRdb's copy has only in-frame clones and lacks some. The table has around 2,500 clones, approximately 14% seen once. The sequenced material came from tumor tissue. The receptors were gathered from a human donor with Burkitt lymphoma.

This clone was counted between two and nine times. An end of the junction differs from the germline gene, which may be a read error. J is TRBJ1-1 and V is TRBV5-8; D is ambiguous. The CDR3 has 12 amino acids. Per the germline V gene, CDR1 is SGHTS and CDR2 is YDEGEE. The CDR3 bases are TGTGCCAGCAGCTTGGGGGTAGCCGAAGTTTTCTTT. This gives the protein CASSLGVAEVFF.

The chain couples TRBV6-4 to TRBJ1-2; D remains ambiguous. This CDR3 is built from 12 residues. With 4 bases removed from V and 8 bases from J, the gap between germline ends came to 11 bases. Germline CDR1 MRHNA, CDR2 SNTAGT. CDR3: CASSGAKSGYTF. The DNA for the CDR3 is TGTGCCAGCAGTGGGGCCAAAAGCGGCTACACCTTC.

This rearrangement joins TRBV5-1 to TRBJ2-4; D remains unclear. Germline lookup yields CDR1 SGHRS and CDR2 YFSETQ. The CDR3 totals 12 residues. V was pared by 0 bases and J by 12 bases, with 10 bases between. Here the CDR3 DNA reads TGCGCCAGCAGCTTGGAAGGGTGGGCTCAGTACTTC. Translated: CASSLEGWAQYF.

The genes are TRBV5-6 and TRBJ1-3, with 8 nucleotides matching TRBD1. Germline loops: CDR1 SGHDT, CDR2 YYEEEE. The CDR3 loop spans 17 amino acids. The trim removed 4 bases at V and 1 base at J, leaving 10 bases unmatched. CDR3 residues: CASSGVDRGRSGNTIYF. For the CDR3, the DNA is TGTGCCAGCAGCGGCGTAGACAGGGGACGTTCTGGAAACACCATATATTTT.

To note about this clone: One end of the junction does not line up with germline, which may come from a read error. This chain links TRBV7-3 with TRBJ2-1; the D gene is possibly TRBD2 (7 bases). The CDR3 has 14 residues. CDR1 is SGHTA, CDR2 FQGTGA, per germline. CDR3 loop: CASNLRGGALEQFF. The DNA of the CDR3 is TGTGCCAGCAACTTAAGGGGGGGGGCCCTTGAGCAGTTCTTC. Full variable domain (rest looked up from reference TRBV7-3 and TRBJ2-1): GAGVSQTPSNKVTEKGKYVELRCDPISGHTALYWYRQSLGQGPEFLIYFQGTGAADDSGLPNDRFFAVRPEGSVSTLKIQRTERGDSAVYLCASNLRGGALEQFFGPGTRLTVL.

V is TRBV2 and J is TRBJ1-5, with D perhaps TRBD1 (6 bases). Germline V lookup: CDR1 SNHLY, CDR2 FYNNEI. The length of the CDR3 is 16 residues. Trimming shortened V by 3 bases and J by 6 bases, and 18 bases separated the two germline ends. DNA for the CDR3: TGTGCCAGCAGTGAGTGGGGGGGGGCGCCGAGTCAGCCCCAGCATTTT. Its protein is CASSEWGGAPSQPQHF. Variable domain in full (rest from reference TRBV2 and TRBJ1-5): EPEVTQTPSHQVTQMGQEVILRCVPISNHLYFYWYRQILGQKVEFLVSFYNNEISEKSEIFDDQFSVERPDGSNFTLKIRSTKLEDSAMYFCASSEWGGAPSQPQHFGDGTRLSIL.

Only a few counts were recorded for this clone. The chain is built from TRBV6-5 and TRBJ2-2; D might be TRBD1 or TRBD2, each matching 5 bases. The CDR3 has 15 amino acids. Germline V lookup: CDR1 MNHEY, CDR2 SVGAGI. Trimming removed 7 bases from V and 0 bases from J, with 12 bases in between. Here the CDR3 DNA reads TGTGCCAGCAAACAACGGGGCCCGAACACCGGGGAGCTGTTTTTT. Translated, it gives CASKQRGPNTGELFF.

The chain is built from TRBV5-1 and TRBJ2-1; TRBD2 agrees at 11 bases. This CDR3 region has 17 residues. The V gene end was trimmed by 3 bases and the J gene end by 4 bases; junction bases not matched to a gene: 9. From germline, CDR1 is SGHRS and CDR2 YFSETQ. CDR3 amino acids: CASSSFLAGGRYNEQFF. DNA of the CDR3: TGCGCCAGCAGCTCGTTCCTAGCGGGGGGCCGTTACAATGAGCAGTTCTTC.

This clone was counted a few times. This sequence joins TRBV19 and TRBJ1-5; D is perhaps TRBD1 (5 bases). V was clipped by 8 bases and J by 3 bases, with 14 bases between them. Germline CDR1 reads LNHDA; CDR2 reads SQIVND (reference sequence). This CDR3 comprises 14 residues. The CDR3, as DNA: TGTGCCAGTGACGCTGGGACTAACAATCAGCCCCAGCATTTT. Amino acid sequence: CASDAGTNNQPQHF.

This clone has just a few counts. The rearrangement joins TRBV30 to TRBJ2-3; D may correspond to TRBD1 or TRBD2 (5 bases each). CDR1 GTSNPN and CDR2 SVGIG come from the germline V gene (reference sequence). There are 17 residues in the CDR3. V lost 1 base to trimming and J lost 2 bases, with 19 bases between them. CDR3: CAWSAATGTLFTDTQYF. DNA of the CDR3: TGTGCCTGGAGTGCCGCCACCGGGACCCTTTTCACAGATACGCAGTATTTT.

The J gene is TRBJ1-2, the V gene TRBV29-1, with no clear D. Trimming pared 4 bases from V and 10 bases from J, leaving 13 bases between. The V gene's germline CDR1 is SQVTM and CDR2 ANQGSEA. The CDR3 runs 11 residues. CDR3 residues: CSVAVAGTYTF. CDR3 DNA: TGCAGCGTTGCGGTTGCGGGTACCTACACCTTC. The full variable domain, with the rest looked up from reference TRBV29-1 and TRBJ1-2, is SAVISQKPSRDICQRGTSLTIQCQVDSQVTMMFWYRQQPGQSLTLIATANQGSEATYESGFVIDKFPISRPNLTFSTLTVSNMSPEDSSIYLCSVAVAGTYTFGSGTRLTVV.

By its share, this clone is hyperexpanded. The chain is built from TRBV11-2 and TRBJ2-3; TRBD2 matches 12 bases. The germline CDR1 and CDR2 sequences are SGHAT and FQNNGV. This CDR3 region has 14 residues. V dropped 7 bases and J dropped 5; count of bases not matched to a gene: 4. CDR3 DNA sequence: TGTGCCAGCAACCTAGCGGGGGGGGTAGATACGCAGTATTTT. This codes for CASNLAGGVDTQYF.

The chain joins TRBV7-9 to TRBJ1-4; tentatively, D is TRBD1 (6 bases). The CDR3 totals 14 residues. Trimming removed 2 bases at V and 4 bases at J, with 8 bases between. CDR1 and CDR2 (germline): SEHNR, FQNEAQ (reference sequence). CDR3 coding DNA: TGTGCCAGCAGCTTATCCAGGGGTAATGAAAAACTGTTTTTT. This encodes CASSLSRGNEKLFF.

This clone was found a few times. In DNA form, the CDR3 reads TGTGCCAGCAGCTTAGGTTTTCAGGGACAGGGGGCTCGAGAGCAGTTCTTC. Translation: CASSLGFQGQGAREQFF. The gene calls are TRBV7-9 and TRBJ2-1; 12 nucleotides agree with TRBD1. The CDR3 consists of 17 residues. The trim removed 1 base at V and 10 bases at J, leaving 11 bases unmatched. CDR1 is SEHNR, CDR2 FQNEAQ, per germline (reference sequence).

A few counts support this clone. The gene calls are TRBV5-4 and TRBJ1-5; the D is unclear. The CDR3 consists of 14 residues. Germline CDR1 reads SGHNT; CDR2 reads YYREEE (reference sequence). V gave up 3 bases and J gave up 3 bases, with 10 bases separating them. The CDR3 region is CASSSDGSNQPQHF. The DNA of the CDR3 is TGTGCCAGCAGCTCGGACGGCTCCAATCAGCCCCAGCATTTT.

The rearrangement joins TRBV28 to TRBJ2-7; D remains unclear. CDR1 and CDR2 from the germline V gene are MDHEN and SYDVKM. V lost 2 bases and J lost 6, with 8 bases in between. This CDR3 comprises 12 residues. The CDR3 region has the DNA TGTGCCAGCAGTTTAGACATCCTCGAGCAGTACTTC. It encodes CASSLDILEQYF. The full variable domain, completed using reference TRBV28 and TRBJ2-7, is DVKVTQSSRYLVKRTGEKVFLECVQDMDHENMFWYRQDPGLGLRLIYFSYDVKMKEKGDIPEGYSVSREKKERFSLILESASTNQTSMYLCASSLDILEQYFGPGTRLTVT.

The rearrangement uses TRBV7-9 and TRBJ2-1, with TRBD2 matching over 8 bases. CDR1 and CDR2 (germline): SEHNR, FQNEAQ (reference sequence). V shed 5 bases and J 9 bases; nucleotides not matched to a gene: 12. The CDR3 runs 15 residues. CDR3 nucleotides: TGTGCCAGCAGCCCCTCTTGGAGCGGGGGAAGTGAGCAGTTCTTC. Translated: CASSPSWSGGSEQFF.

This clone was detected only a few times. The CDR3, as DNA: TGTGCCAGCAACGTGTCACGAAAGACCTATGGCTACACCTTC. The encoded protein is CASNVSRKTYGYTF. The chain employs TRBV5-8 and TRBJ1-2; D unclear. Germline CDR1 SGHTS, CDR2 YDEGEE. V was pared by 6 bases and J by 4 bases, with 16 bases between. CDR3 length equals 14 residues. The variable domain in full, completed from reference TRBV5-8 and TRBJ1-2, reads EAGVTQSPTHLIKTRGQQATLRCSPISGHTSVYWYQQALGLGLQFLLWYDEGEERNRGNFPPRFSGRQFPNYSSELNVNALELEDSALYLCASNVSRKTYGYTFGSGTRLTVV.

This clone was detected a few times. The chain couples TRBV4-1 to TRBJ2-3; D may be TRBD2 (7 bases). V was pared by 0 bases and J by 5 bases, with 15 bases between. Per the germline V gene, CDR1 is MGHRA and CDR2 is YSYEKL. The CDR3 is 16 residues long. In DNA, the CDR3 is TGCGCCAGCAGCCAAGAAGGGGGGGCCTGGGAAGATACGCAGTATTTT. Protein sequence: CASSQEGGAWEDTQYF.

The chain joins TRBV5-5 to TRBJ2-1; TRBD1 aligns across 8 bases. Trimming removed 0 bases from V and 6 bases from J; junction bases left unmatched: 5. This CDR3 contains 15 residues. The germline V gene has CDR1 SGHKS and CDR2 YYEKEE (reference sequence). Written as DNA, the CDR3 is TGTGCCAGCAGCTTGGCCGGGACAGGCACCAATGAGCAGTTCTTC. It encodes CASSLAGTGTNEQFF.

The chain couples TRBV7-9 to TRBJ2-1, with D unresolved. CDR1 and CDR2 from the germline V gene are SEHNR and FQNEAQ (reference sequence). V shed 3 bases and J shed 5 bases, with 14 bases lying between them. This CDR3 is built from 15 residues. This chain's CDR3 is CASSLTPITDNEQFF. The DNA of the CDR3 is TGTGCCAGCAGCTTGACACCGATCACCGACAATGAGCAGTTCTTC.

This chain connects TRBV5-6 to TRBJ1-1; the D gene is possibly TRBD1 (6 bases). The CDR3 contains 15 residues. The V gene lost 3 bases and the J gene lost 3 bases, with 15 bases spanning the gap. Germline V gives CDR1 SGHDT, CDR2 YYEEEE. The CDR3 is CASSSPGQYHTEAFF. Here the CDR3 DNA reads TGTGCCAGCAGCTCGCCCGGACAGTATCACACTGAAGCTTTCTTT.

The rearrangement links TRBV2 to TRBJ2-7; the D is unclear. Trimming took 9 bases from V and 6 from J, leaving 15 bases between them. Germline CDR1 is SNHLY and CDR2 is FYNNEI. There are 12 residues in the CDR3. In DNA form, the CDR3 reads TGTGCCAGGGGAAGGATGACGGGCGAGCAGTACTTC. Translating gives CARGRMTGEQYF.

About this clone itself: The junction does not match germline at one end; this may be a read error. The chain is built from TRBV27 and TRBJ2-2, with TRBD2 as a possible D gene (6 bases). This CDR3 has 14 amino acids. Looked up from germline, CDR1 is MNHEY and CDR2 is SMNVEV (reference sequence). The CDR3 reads CASSWGLGTEELFF. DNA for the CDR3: TGTGCCAGCAGTTGGGGACTGGGAACCGAGGAGCTGTTTTTT.

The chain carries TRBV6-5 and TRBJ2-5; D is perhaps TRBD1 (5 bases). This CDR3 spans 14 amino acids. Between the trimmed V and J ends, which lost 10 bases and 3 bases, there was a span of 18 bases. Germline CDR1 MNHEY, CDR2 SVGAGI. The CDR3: CATRAVSYEETQYF. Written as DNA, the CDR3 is TGTGCCACCAGGGCGGTGTCATACGAAGAGACCCAGTACTTC.

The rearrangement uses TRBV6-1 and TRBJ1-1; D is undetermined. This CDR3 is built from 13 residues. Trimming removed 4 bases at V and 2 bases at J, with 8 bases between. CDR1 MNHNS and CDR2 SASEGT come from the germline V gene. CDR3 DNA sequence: TGTGCCAGCAGTGTTCAGGCAAACACTGAAGCTTTCTTT. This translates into CASSVQANTEAFF.

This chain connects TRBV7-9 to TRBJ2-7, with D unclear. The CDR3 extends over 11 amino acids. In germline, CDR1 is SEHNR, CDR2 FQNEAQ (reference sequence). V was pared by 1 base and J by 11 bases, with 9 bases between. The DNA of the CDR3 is TGTGCCAGCAGCTTAGGGGATACGAAGTACTTC. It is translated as CASSLGDTKYF. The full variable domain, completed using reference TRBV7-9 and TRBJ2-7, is DTGVSQNPRHKITKRGQNVTFRCDPISEHNRLYWYRQTLGQGPEFLTYFQNEAQLEKSRLLSDRFSAERPKGSFSTLEIQRTEQGDSAMYLCASSLGDTKYFGPGTRLTVT.

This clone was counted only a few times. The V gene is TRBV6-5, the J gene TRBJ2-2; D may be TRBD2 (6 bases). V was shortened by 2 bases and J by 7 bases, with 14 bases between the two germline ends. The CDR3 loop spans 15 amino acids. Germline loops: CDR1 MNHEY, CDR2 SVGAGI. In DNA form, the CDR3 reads TGTGCCAGCAGTTACACGATGGGGAGGAGCGGGGAGCTGTTTTTT. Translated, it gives CASSYTMGRSGELFF.

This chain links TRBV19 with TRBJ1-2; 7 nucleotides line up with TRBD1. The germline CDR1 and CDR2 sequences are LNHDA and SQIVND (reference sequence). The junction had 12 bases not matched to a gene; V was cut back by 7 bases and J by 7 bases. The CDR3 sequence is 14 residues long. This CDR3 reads CASTSGQGVGGYTF. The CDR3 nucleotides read TGTGCCAGTACATCTGGGCAGGGGGTTGGTGGCTACACCTTC.

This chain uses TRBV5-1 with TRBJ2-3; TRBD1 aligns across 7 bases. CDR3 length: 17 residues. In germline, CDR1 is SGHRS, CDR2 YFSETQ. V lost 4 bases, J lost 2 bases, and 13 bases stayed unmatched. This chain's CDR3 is CASSNRDRVFPTDTQYF. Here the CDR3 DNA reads TGCGCCAGCAGCAACCGGGACAGAGTATTCCCCACAGATACGCAGTATTTT.

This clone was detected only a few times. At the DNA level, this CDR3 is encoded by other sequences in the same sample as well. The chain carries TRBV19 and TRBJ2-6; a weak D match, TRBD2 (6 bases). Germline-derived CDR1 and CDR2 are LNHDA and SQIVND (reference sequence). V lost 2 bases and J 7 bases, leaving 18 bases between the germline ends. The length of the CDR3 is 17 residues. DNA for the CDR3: TGTGCCAGTAGTATAATGGGAGGAGTAGCATTAGCCAACGTCCTGACTTTC. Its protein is CASSIMGGVALANVLTF.